The 22 T cell receptor beta chains below all came from one sample that was sequenced in a study of post-analysis software for immune sequencing data. Their antigens remain unidentified. Findings and limits, study-wide: Five TRBV segments were significantly more frequent in patients than in controls. TRBV5-6, TRBV5-1 and TRBV20-1 were among these segments.

Carried by the TCR beta cDNA libraries were unique molecular identifiers. MiXCR, run by TCRdb on the PCR reads, gives a single entry per CDR3 protein. The sample carries 820,000 or so distinct CDR3 sequences, about 50% recorded once. What was sequenced was blood. The receptors come from a girl aged 5-17 years with multiple sclerosis.

This chain joins TRBV18 and TRBJ2-7; TRBD2 might be the D (5 bases). V was cut by 6 bases and J by 4 bases, with 13 bases left in between. CDR1 is KGHSH and CDR2 is LQKENI in the germline V gene. The CDR3 runs 13 residues. The CDR3 DNA reads as TGTGCCAGCTCGGCTAGCTACCTATACGAGCAGTACTTC. Encoded protein: CASSASYLYEQYF.

This clonotype has a handful of counts. The gene calls are TRBV29-1 and TRBJ1-1; TRBD1 agrees at 7 bases. Germline trimming cut 0 bases from V and 2 bases from J; bases unmatched to any gene: 6. There are 15 residues in the CDR3. Looked up from germline, CDR1 is SQVTM and CDR2 is ANQGSEA. This CDR3 is CSVEDTGQPNTEAFF. Written as DNA, the CDR3 is TGCAGCGTTGAAGACACGGGACAGCCTAACACTGAAGCTTTCTTT.

This rearrangement joins TRBV6-5 to TRBJ2-2, with D possibly TRBD1 on 6 matching bases. CDR1 MNHEY and CDR2 SVGAGI come from the germline V gene. This CDR3 is 15 amino acids long. V gave up 7 bases and J gave up 0 bases, with 12 bases separating them. CDR3 residues: CASNRQASNTGELFF. The DNA of the CDR3 is TGTGCCAGCAACCGACAGGCCTCGAACACCGGGGAGCTGTTTTTT.

The chain couples TRBV2 to TRBJ2-1; the D gene could be TRBD1 or TRBD2 (5 bases each). This CDR3 has 14 residues. Germline assignment: CDR1 SNHLY and CDR2 FYNNEI. The ends were cut back, 8 bases at V and 9 bases at J, with 20 bases in the middle. The CDR3 nucleotides read TGTGCCAGCCCCCGAAGGGTGGGGGTCGGTGAGCAGTTCTTC. Encoded protein: CASPRRVGVGEQFF.

This clonotype came up once. The chain has TRBV11-2 and TRBJ1-2, with 9 bases matching TRBD1. The CDR3 is 15 amino acids. V lost 6 bases, J lost 6 bases, and 11 bases stayed unmatched. Per germline, CDR1 SGHAT and CDR2 FQNNGV. This chain's CDR3 is CASRKPGQGKDGYTF. The CDR3 nucleotides are TGTGCCAGCAGAAAGCCGGGACAGGGAAAGGATGGCTACACCTTC.

The J gene is TRBJ2-1, the V gene TRBV20-1, with a tentative D call TRBD2 (5 bases). Trimming removed 4 bases at V and 0 bases at J, with 10 bases between. The CDR3 has 14 residues. Germline V lookup: CDR1 DFQATT, CDR2 SNEGSKA (reference sequence). CDR3 region: CSAIRRGSYNEQFF. CDR3 sequence (DNA): TGCAGTGCTATTCGACGGGGCTCCTACAATGAGCAGTTCTTC.

CDR3 protein: CARTSGATSRTDTQYF. The CDR3 coding sequence is TGTGCCAGGACTAGCGGGGCAACTTCTAGGACAGATACGCAGTATTTT. This sequence joins TRBV2 and TRBJ2-3; 11 bases agree with TRBD2. The CDR3 is made up of 16 amino acids. V was pared by 9 bases and J by 3 bases, with 11 bases of the junction left unmatched. Per the germline V gene, CDR1 is SNHLY and CDR2 is FYNNEI.

The gene calls are TRBV7-9 and TRBJ2-1; D ambiguous. CDR3 length equals 13 residues. Between the trimmed V and J ends, which lost 5 bases and 4 bases, there was a span of 9 bases. The V gene's germline CDR1 is SEHNR and CDR2 FQNEAQ (reference sequence). The CDR3: CASSPVPYNEQFF. The CDR3 region has the DNA TGTGCCAGCAGCCCTGTCCCGTACAATGAGCAGTTCTTC. The full variable domain, its missing parts supplied by reference TRBV7-9 and TRBJ2-1, is DTGVSQNPRHKITKRGQNVTFRCDPISEHNRLYWYRQTLGQGPEFLTYFQNEAQLEKSRLLSDRFSAERPKGSFSTLEIQRTEQGDSAMYLCASSPVPYNEQFFGPGTRLTVL.

This clonotype has only a few counts. The V and J genes are TRBV10-3 and TRBJ2-6; D may be TRBD2 (6 bases). The germline gives CDR1 ENHRY, CDR2 SYGVKD. The CDR3 covers 13 residues. The V end was cut by 9 bases, the J end by 0 bases, with 6 bases between. The CDR3, as DNA: TGTGCCATGACTAGCTCTGGGGCCAACGTCCTGACTTTC. This sequence encodes CAMTSSGANVLTF.

CDR3 coding DNA: TGTGCCAGCAGGCCCATCCCGGGACAGGGAAATGAGCAGTTCTTC. As protein: CASRPIPGQGNEQFF. The V call is TRBV6-5, the J call TRBJ2-1; 9 bases map to TRBD1. This CDR3 has 15 residues. V was pared by 6 bases and J by 7 bases, with 10 bases of the junction left unmatched. The germline gives CDR1 MNHEY, CDR2 SVGAGI.

V and J are TRBV5-1 and TRBJ2-1; 8 positions agree with TRBD2. With V trimmed by 0 bases and J by 6 bases, 17 bases remained unmatched. This CDR3 has 19 amino acids. Looked up from germline, CDR1 is SGHRS and CDR2 is YFSETQ. The CDR3 loop reads CASSLDQRETVSYANEQFF. The CDR3 DNA follows: TGCGCCAGCAGCTTGGACCAGCGGGAGACCGTAAGTTACGCCAATGAGCAGTTCTTC. Full variable domain (outside the CDR3, taken from reference TRBV5-1 and TRBJ2-1): KAGVTQTPRYLIKTRGQQVTLSCSPISGHRSVSWYQQTPGQGLQFLFEYFSETQRNKGNFPGRFSGRQFSNSRSEMNVSTLELGDSALYLCASSLDQRETVSYANEQFFGPGTRLTVL.

For this clonotype: Its ends do not fully match the called genes, so a read error is possible. The chain employs TRBV27 and TRBJ2-1; D possibly corresponds to TRBD2 (7 bases). CDR1 and CDR2 from the germline V gene are MNHEY and SMNVEV (reference sequence). CDR3 size: 12 residues. The CDR3 bases are TGTACCAGCAGTTACGGGGGGCCCGAGCAGTTCTTC. It is translated as CTSSYGGPEQFF.

The chain recombines TRBV5-1 with TRBJ2-7; 7 bases are a match to TRBD1. The germline CDR1 and CDR2 sequences are SGHRS and YFSETQ. This CDR3 is 15 amino acids long. Germline trimming cut 4 bases from V and 5 bases from J; bases unmatched to any gene: 12. CDR3: CASSPGIHRGDEQYF. DNA of the CDR3: TGCGCCAGCAGCCCAGGTATACACAGGGGAGACGAGCAGTACTTC.

The chain recombines TRBV7-9 with TRBJ2-7, with 7 bases matching TRBD2. The germline V gene encodes CDR1 SEHNR and CDR2 FQNEAQ (reference sequence). This CDR3 spans 14 amino acids. Trimming cost V 3 bases and J 6 bases; bases outside gene matches: 8. The CDR3 nucleotides are TGTGCCAGCAGCTTCGTGGGGGGGGACCCCGAGCAGTACTTC. Its translation is CASSFVGGDPEQYF. Looking up the rest from reference TRBV7-9 and TRBJ2-7 gives the full variable domain: DTGVSQNPRHKITKRGQNVTFRCDPISEHNRLYWYRQTLGQGPEFLTYFQNEAQLEKSRLLSDRFSAERPKGSFSTLEIQRTEQGDSAMYLCASSFVGGDPEQYFGPGTRLTVT.

This chain joins TRBV29-1 and TRBJ1-2; maybe TRBD1 (5 bases). V shed 5 bases and J shed 8 bases, with 12 bases lying between them. Germline CDR1 reads SQVTM; CDR2 reads ANQGSEA. The CDR3 covers 11 residues. Here the CDR3 reads CSVSGLGGYTF. The CDR3 DNA is TGCAGCGTTTCAGGGCTGGGGGGCTACACCTTC.

V is TRBV10-3 and J is TRBJ2-3; TRBD2 is a possible D gene (7 bases). Germline CDR1 and CDR2: ENHRY and SYGVKD. Deletions cut 11 bases from V and 1 base from J, with 16 bases between. This CDR3 comprises 14 residues. The CDR3 sequence is CAVRRGARTDTQYF. The CDR3 bases are TGTGCCGTCCGACGGGGGGCCCGCACAGATACGCAGTATTTT.

This clonotype was counted a single time. This chain connects TRBV10-3 to TRBJ2-7; D remains unclear. The CDR3 contains 11 residues. Trimming removed 6 bases at V and 3 bases at J, with 6 bases between. The V gene's germline CDR1 is ENHRY and CDR2 SYGVKD. For the CDR3, the DNA is TGTGCCATCAGACAGAACTACGAGCAGTACTTC. It yields the protein CAIRQNYEQYF.

The table lists this clonotype with a count of one. J is TRBJ2-5 and V is TRBV5-1; D is unresolved. The CDR3 consists of 15 residues. V was trimmed by 5 bases and J by 2 bases, leaving 16 bases between them. Per germline, CDR1 SGHRS and CDR2 YFSETQ. As DNA, the CDR3 is TGCGCCAGCAGTGAGGTCCGGCAGCTACAAGAGACCCAGTACTTC. Translating gives CASSEVRQLQETQYF.

This chain uses TRBV10-3 with TRBJ2-7; D not certain. The V and J ends lost 4 bases and 4 bases respectively, with 14 bases between them. Germline V gene sequence: CDR1 ENHRY, CDR2 SYGVKD. The CDR3 totals 14 residues. CDR3 bases: TGTGCCATCAGTGGGGCCCCGAAGTCATACGAGCAGTACTTC. This codes for CAISGAPKSYEQYF.

This clonotype was seen a handful of times. The J gene is TRBJ1-1, the V gene TRBV5-6; no definite D call. Germline loops: CDR1 SGHDT, CDR2 YYEEEE. The CDR3 totals 15 residues. Trimming removed 6 bases from V and 3 bases from J, with 18 bases in between. CDR3 bases: TGTGCCAGCACCCTTAGTGTACAGACGGACACTGAAGCTTTCTTT. This encodes CASTLSVQTDTEAFF. The complete variable domain, with remaining parts taken from reference TRBV5-6 and TRBJ1-1, reads DAGVTQSPTHLIKTRGQQVTLRCSPKSGHDTVSWYQQALGQGPQFIFQYYEEEERQRGNFPDRFSGHQFPNYSSELNVNALLLGDSALYLCASTLSVQTDTEAFFGQGTRLTVV.

A few counts support this clonotype. The chain carries TRBV15 and TRBJ2-3, with D possibly matching TRBD2 (6 bases). Germline V gene data show CDR1 as LNHNV and CDR2 as YYDKDF (reference sequence). The CDR3 has 15 residues. Trimming took 8 bases from V and 1 from J, leaving 16 bases between them. CDR3 DNA sequence: TGTGCCACCGGGAGACGGCGGGACGGCACAGATACGCAGTATTTT. Translation gives CATGRRRDGTDTQYF.

The V gene is TRBV10-3, the J gene TRBJ2-5; the D gene is possibly TRBD1 (6 bases). The CDR3 extends over 15 amino acids. The ends were cut back, 5 bases at V and 2 bases at J, with 15 bases in the middle. The germline V gene encodes CDR1 ENHRY and CDR2 SYGVKD. The DNA of the CDR3 is TGTGCCATCAGTCCTTCACAGGGACGGCAAGAGACCCAGTACTTC. Its protein product is CAISPSQGRQETQYF.